This TCR beta chain came from a study of T cell repertoires in cytomegalovirus infection. Study observations and caveats: Individuals carrying CMV plus the relevant HLA were identified by cumulative frequency of public TCR beta families.

Each CDR3 protein gets one entry after TCRdb re-called the reads with MiXCR. The table lists 250,000 to 300,000 distinct CDR3 sequences, approximately 22% of them singletons, with roughly a fifth in the top ten. Details on this clonotype: Its antigen is still unknown.

The CDR3 contains 12 residues. Germline V gene sequence: CDR1 DFQATT, CDR2 SNEGSKA (reference sequence). Trimming stripped 3 bases from V and 6 bases from J, with 11 bases between. The V and J genes are TRBV20-1 and TRBJ1-1, with D maybe TRBD1 (5 bases). The source of this sequence is a human donor in good health (CMV status not recorded). Some clones in this sample may be carry-over from other donors' samples. This material consisted of cultured PBMCs, taken from culture after CMV antigen stimulation. CDR3 in amino acids: CSASQGGAEAFF. DNA for the CDR3: TGCAGTGCTAGCCAGGGCGGAGCTGAAGCTTTCTTT.